This TCR beta chain was identified in a study of response to subunit inactivated influenza vaccine. TCRdb analysed the RT-PCR reads with MiXCR anew, one entry per CDR3 protein. The sample yields about 520,000 distinct CDR3 sequences, approximately 7.7% seen once. Details on this clonotype: The antigen is not known.

Study results and limitations: Seasonal influenza vaccination, on each occasion, was suggested by the authors to recruit few new T cells.

This TCR was recovered from a man between 50 and 75 years old who received an inactivated influenza vaccine. The sequenced sample was PBMCs from blood, obtained less than 30 months after vaccination.

CDR3 in amino acids: CASSVGVANEQFF. The CDR3 DNA follows: TGTGCCAGCAGCGTAGGAGTAGCTAATGAGCAGTTCTTC. The chain employs TRBV9 and TRBJ2-1; D call uncertain. Trimming took off 0 bases at V and 7 bases at J, with 8 bases between the two ends. The germline V gene has CDR1 SGDLS and CDR2 YYNGEE. The CDR3 totals 13 residues.